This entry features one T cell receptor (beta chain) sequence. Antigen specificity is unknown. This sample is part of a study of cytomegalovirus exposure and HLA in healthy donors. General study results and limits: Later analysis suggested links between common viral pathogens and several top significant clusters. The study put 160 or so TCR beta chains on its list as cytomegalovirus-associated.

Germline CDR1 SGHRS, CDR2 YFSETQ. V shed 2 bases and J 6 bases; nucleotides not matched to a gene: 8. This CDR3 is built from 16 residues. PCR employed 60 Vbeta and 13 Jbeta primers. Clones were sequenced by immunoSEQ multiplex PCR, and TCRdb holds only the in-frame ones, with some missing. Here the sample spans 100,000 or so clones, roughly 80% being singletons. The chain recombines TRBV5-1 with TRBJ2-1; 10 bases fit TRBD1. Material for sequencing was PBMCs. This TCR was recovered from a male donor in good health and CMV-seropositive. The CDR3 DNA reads TGCGCCAGCAGCTTTCCGGCGGGACAGGGGACCAATGAGCAGTTCTTC. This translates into CASSFPAGQGTNEQFF.